A single sample is the source of the 18 T cell receptor beta chains below, sequenced in a study of response to subunit inactivated influenza vaccine. TCRdb itself ran the RT-PCR reads through MiXCR, one entry per CDR3 protein. The sample yields roughly 700,000 distinct CDR3 sequences, about a sixth seen once. This material consisted of PBMCs from blood, taken roughly 12 days after vaccination. The receptors originated from a man aged 50-59 years who received an inactivated influenza vaccine.

The chain couples TRBV12-3 or TRBV12-4 to TRBJ1-4; 10 bases map to TRBD1. The ends lost 2 bases at V and 7 bases at J; junction bases unmatched: 4. The CDR3 runs to 15 residues. For the CDR3, the DNA is TGTGCCAGCAGTTTATATGGGACAGGGGTTGAAAAACTGTTTTTT. Its translation is CASSLYGTGVEKLFF.

The chain joins TRBV7-9 to TRBJ1-3; 8 bases fit TRBD1. The germline CDR1 and CDR2 sequences are SEHNR and FQNEAQ (reference sequence). Trimming took 10 bases from V and 4 from J; bases not matched to a gene: 9. The CDR3 spans 14 residues. CDR3 residues: CATSQGAEGNTIYF. The DNA for the CDR3 is TGTGCCACCAGTCAGGGGGCGGAAGGAAACACCATATATTTT.

The chain uses TRBV20-1 and TRBJ2-5; no reliable D call. Germline V gives CDR1 DFQATT, CDR2 SNEGSKA (reference sequence). V dropped 3 bases and J dropped 2 bases, with 4 bases sitting between them. CDR3 length: 11 amino acids. The CDR3 DNA reads as TGCAGTGCTAGGGCACAAGAGACCCAGTACTTC. It yields the protein CSARAQETQYF.

The chain joins TRBV5-1 to TRBJ1-1; TRBD1 is a possible D gene (6 bases). There are 15 residues in the CDR3. With 4 bases removed from V and 0 bases from J, the gap between germline ends came to 13 bases. CDR1 SGHRS and CDR2 YFSETQ come from the germline V gene. The CDR3 reads CASSAAGHLNTEAFF. DNA for the CDR3: TGCGCCAGCAGCGCAGCGGGACACTTGAACACTGAAGCTTTCTTT.

This clonotype was picked up a small number of times. V and J are TRBV12-3 or TRBV12-4 and TRBJ2-2; 10 nucleotides align to TRBD2. V gave up 5 bases and J gave up 0 bases; unmatched junction bases: 15. This CDR3 has 20 amino acids. In nucleotides, the CDR3 is TGTGCCAGCAGTCCCGCGAGCGGGGGGGCCCCTGACACGAACACCGGGGAGCTGTTTTTT. It codes for CASSPASGGAPDTNTGELFF.

This clonotype has only a few counts. This chain links TRBV29-1 with TRBJ2-1, with 10 bases lining up with TRBD1. Germline V lookup: CDR1 SQVTM, CDR2 ANQGSEA. The CDR3 is 14 amino acids. With V trimmed by 7 bases and J by 6 bases, 9 bases remained unmatched. The CDR3 here is CSASSGTGVNEQFF. The CDR3 bases are TGCAGCGCCTCCTCCGGGACAGGGGTCAATGAGCAGTTCTTC.

Only a few counts were recorded for this clonotype. This sequence joins TRBV3-1 and TRBJ2-1; D is perhaps TRBD1 (5 bases). The germline gives CDR1 LGHDT, CDR2 YNNKEL (reference sequence). The CDR3 has 16 residues. V lost 4 bases and J 3 bases, leaving 16 bases between the germline ends. CDR3 DNA: TGTGCCAGCAGCCCCCGACGGACATCCCACTACAATGAGCAGTTCTTC. Its protein is CASSPRRTSHYNEQFF.

This clonotype was counted a few times. The genes are TRBV30 and TRBJ1-6; D is perhaps TRBD1 (5 bases). Germline V gene data show CDR1 as GTSNPN and CDR2 as SVGIG (reference sequence). V gave up 2 bases and J gave up 5 bases, with 10 bases separating them. This CDR3 has 14 residues. Here the CDR3 reads CAWSYQTDNSPLHF. CDR3 nucleotide sequence: TGTGCCTGGAGTTACCAGACAGATAATTCACCCCTCCACTTT.

Worth noting for this clonotype: One junction end disagrees with the germline gene, perhaps due to a read error. This chain links TRBV15 with TRBJ2-2; the match to TRBD1 covers 9 bases. Germline-derived CDR1 and CDR2 are LNHNV and YYDKDF (reference sequence). The CDR3 has 16 amino acids. The CDR3: CAASRETGGNTGELFF. The DNA for the CDR3 is TGTGCCGCCAGCAGAGAAACAGGGGGCAACACCGGGGAGCTGTTTTTT.

This clonotype was detected a few times. The chain employs TRBV5-6 and TRBJ2-7; D may be TRBD1 (7 bases). In germline, CDR1 is SGHDT, CDR2 YYEEEE. V was trimmed by 3 bases and J by 4 bases, leaving 17 bases between them. The CDR3 is 15 residues long. CDR3 in amino acids: CASSWGGTAIYEQYF. The CDR3 DNA sequence: TGTGCCAGCAGCTGGGGCGGGACAGCTATTTACGAGCAGTACTTC.

This clonotype was recorded a few times. This chain joins TRBV4-1 and TRBJ2-7; the D gene is possibly TRBD1 (6 bases). This CDR3 has 18 residues. Germline assignment: CDR1 MGHRA and CDR2 YSYEKL. Trimming removed 2 bases from V and 2 bases from J, with 22 bases in between. The CDR3 bases are TGCGCCAGCAGCCAACATATGGGGGCTGCCGTAGGAACCTACGAGCAGTACTTC. Protein: CASSQHMGAAVGTYEQYF.

A few counts support this clonotype. This chain links TRBV30 with TRBJ2-1, with TRBD1 identical over 7 bases. In germline, CDR1 is GTSNPN, CDR2 SVGIG (reference sequence). V gave up 1 base and J gave up 12 bases; unmatched junction bases: 6. The CDR3 has 12 amino acids. The CDR3 DNA follows: TGTGCCTGGAGTGAAGGGGGCAACCTGCAGTTCTTC. Protein: CAWSEGGNLQFF.

V is TRBV25-1 and J is TRBJ2-7, with D perhaps being TRBD1 or TRBD2 (5 bases each). CDR1 MGHDK and CDR2 SYGVNS come from the germline V gene. The V end was cut by 6 bases, the J end by 0 bases, with 21 bases between. The CDR3 has 17 residues. In nucleotides, the CDR3 is TGTGCCAGCAGGGGATCGGCCGGGACCGTGACCTCCTACGAGCAGTACTTC. Encoded protein: CASRGSAGTVTSYEQYF.

This clonotype was recorded a few times. The chain has TRBV6-1 and TRBJ1-2, with TRBD1 matching over 9 bases. In germline, CDR1 is MNHNS, CDR2 SASEGT. The V and J ends lost 6 bases and 8 bases, in that order; junction bases with no gene match: 10. The CDR3 sequence is 14 residues long. The CDR3 here is CASRTTAGTGGYTF. In DNA, the CDR3 is TGTGCCAGCAGAACCACGGCCGGGACAGGGGGCTACACCTTC.

V gene TRBV29-1 combines with J gene TRBJ2-5; D possibly matches TRBD1 or TRBD2 (5 bases each). The V gene's germline CDR1 is SQVTM and CDR2 ANQGSEA. The CDR3 has 12 residues. The V end lost 0 bases, the J end lost 4 bases, and 6 bases lay between the germline ends. As DNA, the CDR3 is TGCAGCGTTGAAGACGGGACAGAGACCCAGTACTTC. This translates into CSVEDGTETQYF.

This rearrangement joins TRBV7-2 to TRBJ2-5, with 9 bases aligning to TRBD1. The V gene's germline CDR1 is SGHTA and CDR2 FQGNSA. V dropped 4 bases and J dropped 4; count of bases not matched to a gene: 7. The CDR3 sequence is 15 residues long. The CDR3 reads CASSYRDRAGETQYF. In DNA, the CDR3 is TGTGCCAGCAGCTACCGGGACAGGGCCGGAGAGACCCAGTACTTC.

This clonotype came up a few times. The chain has TRBV9 and TRBJ2-2; D unclear. This CDR3 has 15 amino acids. Germline CDR1 is SGDLS and CDR2 is YYNGEE. V was pared by 4 bases and J by 0 bases, with 10 bases between. The CDR3 region has the DNA TGTGCCAGCAGCCTCTGGACGGCGAACACCGGGGAGCTGTTTTTT. Amino acid sequence: CASSLWTANTGELFF.

This clonotype was seen only a few times. This chain links TRBV6-5 with TRBJ2-7; D is possibly TRBD1 (6 bases). CDR1 and CDR2 (germline): MNHEY, SVGAGI. V shed 2 bases and J shed 5 bases, with 13 bases lying between them. The CDR3 contains 14 residues. Here the CDR3 DNA reads TGTGCCAGCAGTTACAGGCAGGGGCCCAACGAGCAGTACTTC. Its translation: CASSYRQGPNEQYF.